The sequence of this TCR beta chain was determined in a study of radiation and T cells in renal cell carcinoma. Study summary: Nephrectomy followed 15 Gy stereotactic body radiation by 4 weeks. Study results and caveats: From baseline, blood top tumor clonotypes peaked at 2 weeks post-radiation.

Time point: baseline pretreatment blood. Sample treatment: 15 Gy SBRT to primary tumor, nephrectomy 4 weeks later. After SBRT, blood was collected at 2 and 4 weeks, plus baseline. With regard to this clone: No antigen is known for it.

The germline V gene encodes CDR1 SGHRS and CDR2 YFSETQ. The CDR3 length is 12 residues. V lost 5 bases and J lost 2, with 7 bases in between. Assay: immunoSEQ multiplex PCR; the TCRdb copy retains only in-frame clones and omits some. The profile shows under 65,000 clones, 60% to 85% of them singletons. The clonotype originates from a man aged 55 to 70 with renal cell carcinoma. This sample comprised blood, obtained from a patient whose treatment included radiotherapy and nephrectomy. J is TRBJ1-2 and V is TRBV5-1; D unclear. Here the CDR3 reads CASSTTNYGYTF. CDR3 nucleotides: TGCGCCAGCAGTACCACAAACTATGGCTACACCTTC. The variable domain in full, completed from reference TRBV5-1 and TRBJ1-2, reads KAGVTQTPRYLIKTRGQQVTLSCSPISGHRSVSWYQQTPGQGLQFLFEYFSETQRNKGNFPGRFSGRQFSNSRSEMNVSTLELGDSALYLCASSTTNYGYTFGSGTRLTVV.